The source of this T cell receptor beta chain is a study of cytomegalovirus exposure and HLA in healthy donors. Study-level points and caveats: Listed as cytomegalovirus-associated were 150 or so TCR beta chains.

Here immunoSEQ multiplex PCR was the method, and the copy in TCRdb shows in-frame clones only, minus some. The sample lists about 220,000 clones; approximately 80% were seen once. This clone was observed a few times. As yet, its antigen is unknown. V lost 0 bases to trimming and J lost 4 bases, with 7 bases between them. CDR1 LGHNA and CDR2 YSLEER come from the germline V gene. The CDR3 consists of 14 residues. The sample was PBMCs. V and J are TRBV4-3 and TRBJ1-5, with D unclear. The TCR was taken from a woman aged 25-40 years in good health and CMV-seropositive. The CDR3 here is CASSQELGNQPQHF. CDR3 sequence (DNA): TGCGCCAGCAGCCAAGAGTTGGGGAATCAGCCCCAGCATTTT.